These 17 T cell receptor beta chains came from one sample sequenced in a study of monozygotic twins with inflammatory bowel disease (dated by TCRdb to about 2019). The method was 5' RACE. TCRdb names Illumina HiSeq 2500 as the instrument used. With the reads reprocessed by TCRdb, a single entry stands for each CDR3 protein sequence and no DNA is reported. The table for this sample records approximately 420,000 distinct CDR3 sequences. In total, the top ten clones hold around 2.5% of the sample. Sequencing used blood. All receptors come from a human donor with ulcerative colitis or Crohn's disease, or a healthy co-twin of an affected twin (not recorded which).

The J gene is TRBJ2-3, the V gene TRBV12-3 or TRBV12-4; as DNA is missing, the TRBD1 call by TCRdb cannot be tested. This CDR3 spans 14 amino acids. The CDR3 loop reads CASSPGTGTDTQYF.

The J gene is TRBJ2-3, the V gene TRBV20-1; without DNA, the TCRdb call of TRBD1 cannot be checked. The CDR3 loop spans 13 amino acids. Germline V gene data show CDR1 as DFQATT and CDR2 as SNEGSKA (reference sequence). The CDR3 here is CSASGGAPDTQYF.

This chain links TRBV15 with TRBJ2-7; without DNA, the TCRdb call of TRBD1 cannot be checked. CDR1 LNHNV and CDR2 YYDKDF come from the germline V gene (reference sequence). This CDR3 spans 15 amino acids. CDR3 protein: CATSKQGGAEYEQYF.

The V and J genes are TRBV7-9 and TRBJ2-1. This CDR3 region has 13 residues. Germline CDR1 reads SEHNR; CDR2 reads FQNEAQ (reference sequence). The CDR3 spells CASSLSAYNEQFF. The full variable domain, its missing parts supplied by reference TRBV7-9 and TRBJ2-1, is DTGVSQNPRHKITKRGQNVTFRCDPISEHNRLYWYRQTLGQGPEFLTYFQNEAQLEKSRLLSDRFSAERPKGSFSTLEIQRTEQGDSAMYLCASSLSAYNEQFFGPGTRLTVL.

The rearrangement uses TRBV9 and TRBJ2-5; the D call from TCRdb, TRBD2, cannot be confirmed without DNA. The CDR3 is 21 residues long. Per germline, CDR1 SGDLS and CDR2 YYNGEE. This CDR3 is CASSVADSSSAAGGRLETQYF. Using reference TRBV9 and TRBJ2-5 for the parts outside the CDR3, the full variable domain is DSGVTQTPKHLITATGQRVTLRCSPRSGDLSVYWYQQSLDQGLQFLIQYYNGEERAKGNILERFSAQQFPDLHSELNLSSLELGDSALYFCASSVADSSSAAGGRLETQYFGPGTRLLVL.

The V call is TRBV29-1, the J call TRBJ2-2; TCRdb selects TRBD1, and the lack of DNA leaves this call unchecked. This CDR3 comprises 14 residues. Per the germline V gene, CDR1 is SQVTM and CDR2 is ANQGSEA. CDR3 sequence: CSVTGTENTGELFF.

The V gene is TRBV28, the J gene TRBJ1-4. CDR1 and CDR2 from the germline V gene are MDHEN and SYDVKM. The CDR3 spans 13 residues. The CDR3 sequence is CASNNRVNEKLFF. Variable domain in full (rest from reference TRBV28 and TRBJ1-4): DVKVTQSSRYLVKRTGEKVFLECVQDMDHENMFWYRQDPGLGLRLIYFSYDVKMKEKGDIPEGYSVSREKKERFSLILESASTNQTSMYLCASNNRVNEKLFFGSGTQLSVL.

The chain couples TRBV6-5 to TRBJ1-2; TCRdb's D call, TRBD1, is unchecked because there is no DNA. Germline assignment: CDR1 MNHEY and CDR2 SVGAGI. This CDR3 region has 15 residues. The CDR3 is CASSHRDSLEYGYTF.

V usage is TRBV2 and J usage is TRBJ2-2. This CDR3 comprises 16 residues. The V gene's germline CDR1 is SNHLY and CDR2 FYNNEI. Here the CDR3 reads CASTERDLPNTGELFF.

This chain joins TRBV7-9 and TRBJ1-4. The CDR3 contains 15 residues. Germline assignment: CDR1 SEHNR and CDR2 FQNEAQ (reference sequence). CDR3 residues: CASSLGITTNEKLFF.

The V call is TRBV24-1, the J call TRBJ2-3; TCRdb picks TRBD1, but there is no DNA to check that call. The CDR3 totals 13 residues. Germline loops: CDR1 KGHDR, CDR2 SFDVKD. CDR3 sequence: CATSDLRGDTQYF.

The chain has TRBV28 and TRBJ1-5; TCRdb names TRBD1, which stays unverified in the absence of DNA. The CDR3 is 12 amino acids. Per the germline V gene, CDR1 is MDHEN and CDR2 is SYDVKM. CDR3 in amino acids: CASSPRNQPQHF.

V is TRBV5-5 and J is TRBJ2-6. Per the germline V gene, CDR1 is SGHKS and CDR2 is YYEKEE (reference sequence). CDR3 length: 16 amino acids. The CDR3 protein is CASSPIGVSGANVLTF. The full variable domain, its missing parts supplied by reference TRBV5-5 and TRBJ2-6, is DAGVTQSPTHLIKTRGQQVTLRCSPISGHKSVSWYQQVLGQGPQFIFQYYEKEERGRGNFPDRFSARQFPNYSSELNVNALLLGDSALYLCASSPIGVSGANVLTFGAGSRLTVL.

The chain's CDR3 is CAWSPRRRNEQFF. The J gene is TRBJ2-1, the V gene TRBV30; the TCRdb D gene call, TRBD1, has no DNA to confirm it. From germline, CDR1 is GTSNPN and CDR2 SVGIG (reference sequence). CDR3 length: 13 residues.

CDR3 in amino acids: CASSFRDGYNSPLHF. V gene TRBV5-1 combines with J gene TRBJ1-6; the TRBD1 assignment by TCRdb is unverifiable without DNA. This CDR3 is built from 15 residues. CDR1 and CDR2 (germline): SGHRS, YFSETQ.

V and J are TRBV6-1 and TRBJ2-3; TCRdb outputs TRBD1, but without DNA this stays unchecked. This CDR3 is built from 16 residues. Germline assignment: CDR1 MNHNS and CDR2 SASEGT. The CDR3 is CASSPLKGGPADTQYF.

The gene calls are TRBV5-1 and TRBJ1-2; TCRdb's D call of TRBD1 is untestable without DNA. From germline, CDR1 is SGHRS and CDR2 YFSETQ. This CDR3 spans 13 amino acids. The CDR3 here is CASSFRDKSGYTF.